This T cell receptor beta chain is from a study of blood T cell repertoires in COVID-19. Across the whole study: Acute and convalescent COVID-19 samples came from the United States, Italy and Spain. The analysed material was cDNA or gDNA that came from T cells, B-cell-depleted T cells, or PBMCs.

In the original workflow: Reference gene primer amplification in the assay estimated nucleated cell counts. Sequenced by immunoSEQ multiplex PCR; TCRdb stores in-frame clones only, minus some. That table is the source of V, J and clone size, and D and trimming were worked out from the DNA. The sample lists approximately 250,000 clones, roughly 88% occurring once. The CDR3 sequence is 15 residues long. V was trimmed by 1 base and J by 4 bases, leaving 13 bases between them. Germline V gene data show CDR1 as MNHNS and CDR2 as SASEGT. The specimen was peripheral blood. The genes are TRBV6-1 and TRBJ1-2, with a tentative D call TRBD1 (6 bases). The clonotype comes from a woman in her 40s who had recovered from COVID-19. CDR3 DNA sequence: TGTGCCAGCAGTGAAGACCGGGACAATATCTATGGCTACACCTTC. This codes for CASSEDRDNIYGYTF.